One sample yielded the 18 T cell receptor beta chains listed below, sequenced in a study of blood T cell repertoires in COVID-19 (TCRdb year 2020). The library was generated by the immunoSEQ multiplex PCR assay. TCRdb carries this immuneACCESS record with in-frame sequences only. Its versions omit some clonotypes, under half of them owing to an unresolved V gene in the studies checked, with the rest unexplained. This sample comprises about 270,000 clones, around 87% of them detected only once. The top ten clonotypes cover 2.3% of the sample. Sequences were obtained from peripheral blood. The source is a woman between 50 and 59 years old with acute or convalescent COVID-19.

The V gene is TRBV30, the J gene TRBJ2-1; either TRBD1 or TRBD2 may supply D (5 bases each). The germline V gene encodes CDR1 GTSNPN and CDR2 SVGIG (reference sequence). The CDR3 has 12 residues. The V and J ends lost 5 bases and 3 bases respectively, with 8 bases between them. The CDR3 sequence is CAWGTGYNEQFF. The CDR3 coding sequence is TGTGCCTGGGGGACGGGCTACAATGAGCAGTTCTTC. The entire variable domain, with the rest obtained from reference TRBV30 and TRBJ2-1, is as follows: SQTIHQWPATLVQPVGSPLSLECTVEGTSNPNLYWYRQAAGRGLQLLFYSVGIGQISSEVPQNLSASRPQDRQFILSSKKLLLSDSGFYLCAWGTGYNEQFFGPGTRLTVL.

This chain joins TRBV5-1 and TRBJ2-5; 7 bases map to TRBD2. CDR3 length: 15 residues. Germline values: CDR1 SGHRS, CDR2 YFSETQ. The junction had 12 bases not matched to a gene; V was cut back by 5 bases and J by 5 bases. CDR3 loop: CASSSATSTLETQYF. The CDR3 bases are TGCGCCAGCAGTTCTGCGACTAGCACCCTTGAGACCCAGTACTTC.

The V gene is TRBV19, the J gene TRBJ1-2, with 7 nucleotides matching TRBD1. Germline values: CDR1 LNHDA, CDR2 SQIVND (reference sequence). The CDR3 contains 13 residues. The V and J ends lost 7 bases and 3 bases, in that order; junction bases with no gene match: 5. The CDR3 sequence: CASTPDRDYGYTF. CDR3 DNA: TGTGCCAGTACACCAGACAGGGACTATGGCTACACCTTC.

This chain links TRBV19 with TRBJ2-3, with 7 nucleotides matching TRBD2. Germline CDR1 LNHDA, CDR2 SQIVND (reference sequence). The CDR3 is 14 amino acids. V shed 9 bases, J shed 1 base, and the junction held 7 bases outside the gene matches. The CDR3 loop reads CASKTSARTDTQYF. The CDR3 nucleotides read TGTGCCAGCAAAACTAGCGCCCGCACAGATACGCAGTATTTT.

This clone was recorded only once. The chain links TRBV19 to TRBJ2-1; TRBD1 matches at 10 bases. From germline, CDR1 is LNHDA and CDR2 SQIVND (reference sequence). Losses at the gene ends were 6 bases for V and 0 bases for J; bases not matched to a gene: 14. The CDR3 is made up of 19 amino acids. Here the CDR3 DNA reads TGTGCCAGTAGCTGGACAGGGGGTTTGCGGGAGAGCTCCTACAATGAGCAGTTCTTC. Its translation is CASSWTGGLRESSYNEQFF.

This CDR3 is CASSEVGGGRNEKLFF. As DNA, the CDR3 is TGTGCCAGCAGTGAAGTGGGTGGGGGCAGGAATGAAAAACTGTTTTTT. J is TRBJ1-4 and V is TRBV6-1, with TRBD1 as a possible D gene (6 bases). Trimming left V 1 base short and J 5 bases short, with 14 bases between. Germline V gene data show CDR1 as MNHNS and CDR2 as SASEGT. The CDR3 sequence is 16 residues long.

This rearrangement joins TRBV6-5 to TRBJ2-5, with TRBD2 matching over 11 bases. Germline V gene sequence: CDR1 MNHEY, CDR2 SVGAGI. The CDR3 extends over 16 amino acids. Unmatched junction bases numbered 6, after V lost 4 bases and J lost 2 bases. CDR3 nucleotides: TGTGCCAGCAGTTCCCCCGTAGCGGGAGGGCAAGAGACCCAGTACTTC. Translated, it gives CASSSPVAGGQETQYF.

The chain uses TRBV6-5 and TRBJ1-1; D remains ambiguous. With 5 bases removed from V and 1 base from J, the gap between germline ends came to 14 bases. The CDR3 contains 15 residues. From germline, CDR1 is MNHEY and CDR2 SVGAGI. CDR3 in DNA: TGTGCCAGCAGTACCCCCCGGACTTCGAACACTGAAGCTTTCTTT. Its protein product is CASSTPRTSNTEAFF.

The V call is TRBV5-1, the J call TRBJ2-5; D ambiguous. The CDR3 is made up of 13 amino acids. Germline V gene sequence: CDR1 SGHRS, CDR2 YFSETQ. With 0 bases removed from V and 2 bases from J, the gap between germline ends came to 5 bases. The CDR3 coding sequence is TGCGCCAGCAGCTTGGGGAGTCAAGAGACCCAGTACTTC. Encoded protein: CASSLGSQETQYF.

CDR3 region: CASSLEVTDTQYF. The CDR3 DNA reads TGTGCCAGCAGTTTAGAGGTGACAGATACGCAGTATTTT. J is TRBJ2-3 and V is TRBV27; no reliable D call. The germline V and J ends were trimmed by 2 bases and 3 bases, with 6 bases remaining between them. CDR1 is MNHEY, CDR2 SMNVEV, per germline (reference sequence). The CDR3 consists of 13 residues.

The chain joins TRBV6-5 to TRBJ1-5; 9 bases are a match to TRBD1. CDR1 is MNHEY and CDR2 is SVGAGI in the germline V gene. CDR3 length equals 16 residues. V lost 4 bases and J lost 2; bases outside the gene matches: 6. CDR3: CASSSHWTGGNQPQHF. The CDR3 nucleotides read TGTGCCAGCAGTTCCCATTGGACAGGGGGCAATCAGCCCCAGCATTTT.

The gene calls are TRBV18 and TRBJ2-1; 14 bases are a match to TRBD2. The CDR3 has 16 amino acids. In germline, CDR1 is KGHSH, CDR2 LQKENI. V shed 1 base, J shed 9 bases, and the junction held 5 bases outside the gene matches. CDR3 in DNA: TGTGCCAGCTCACCACAGGGGGGACTAGCGGGAGTTGAGCAGTTCTTC. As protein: CASSPQGGLAGVEQFF.

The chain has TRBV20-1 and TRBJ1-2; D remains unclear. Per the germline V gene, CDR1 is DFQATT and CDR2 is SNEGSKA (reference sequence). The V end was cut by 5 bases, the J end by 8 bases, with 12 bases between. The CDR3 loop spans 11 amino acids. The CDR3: CSAPRMRGYTF. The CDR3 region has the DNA TGCAGTGCTCCCCGGATGAGGGGCTACACCTTC.

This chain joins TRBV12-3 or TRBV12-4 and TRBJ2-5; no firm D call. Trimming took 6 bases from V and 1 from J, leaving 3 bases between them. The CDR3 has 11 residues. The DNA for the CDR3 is TGTGCCAGCAGACTCCAAGAGACCCAGTACTTC. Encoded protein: CASRLQETQYF.

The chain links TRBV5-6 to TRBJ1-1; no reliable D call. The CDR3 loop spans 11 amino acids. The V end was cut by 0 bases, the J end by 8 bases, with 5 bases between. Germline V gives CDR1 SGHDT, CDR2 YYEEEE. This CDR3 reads CASSLGGEAFF. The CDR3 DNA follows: TGTGCCAGCAGCTTGGGAGGGGAAGCTTTCTTT.

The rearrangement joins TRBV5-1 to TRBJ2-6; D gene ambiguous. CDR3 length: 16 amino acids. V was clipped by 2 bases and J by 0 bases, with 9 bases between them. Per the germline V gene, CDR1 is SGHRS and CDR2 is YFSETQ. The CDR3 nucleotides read TGCGCCAGCAGCTTCCACCTAGGCTCTGGGGCCAACGTCCTGACTTTC. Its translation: CASSFHLGSGANVLTF.

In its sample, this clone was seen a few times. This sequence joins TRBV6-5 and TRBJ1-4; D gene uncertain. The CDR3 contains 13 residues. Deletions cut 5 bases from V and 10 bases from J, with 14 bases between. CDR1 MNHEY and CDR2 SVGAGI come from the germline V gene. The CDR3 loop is CASSKAPGGKLFF. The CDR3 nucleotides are TGTGCCAGCAGTAAGGCCCCAGGAGGAAAACTGTTTTTT.

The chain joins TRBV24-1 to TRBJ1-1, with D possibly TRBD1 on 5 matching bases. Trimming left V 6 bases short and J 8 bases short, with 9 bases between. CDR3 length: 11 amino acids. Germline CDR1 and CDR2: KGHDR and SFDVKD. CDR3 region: CATSSGREAFF. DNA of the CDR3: TGTGCCACCAGTTCAGGGCGAGAAGCTTTCTTT.